This TCR beta chain is from a study of blood T cell repertoires in COVID-19. Looking at the study overall: COVID-19 samples from acute and convalescent phases originated in the United States, Italy and Spain.

V was pared by 2 bases and J by 4 bases, with 4 bases between. The CDR3 has 12 residues. In germline, CDR1 is KGHDR, CDR2 SFDVKD. In the original processing: Estimates of nucleated cell counts were drawn from the amplification of reference gene primers. The table came from immunoSEQ multiplex PCR; TCRdb's copy has only in-frame clones and leaves some out. Clonal size and the V and J genes are those of that table, whereas D and trimming came from the DNA. The table includes 250,000 or so clones, around 93% detected once. Self-reported history from a screening survey and questionnaire set each donor's cohort.

The specimen sequenced was PBMCs or T cells enriched from blood (not recorded which). This receptor was obtained from a man aged 35 to 55 who had been exposed to COVID-19. This chain connects TRBV24-1 to TRBJ1-2; D not resolved. The CDR3 DNA follows: TGTGCCACCAGTGATTACACCTATGGCTACACCTTC. Residues: CATSDYTYGYTF.